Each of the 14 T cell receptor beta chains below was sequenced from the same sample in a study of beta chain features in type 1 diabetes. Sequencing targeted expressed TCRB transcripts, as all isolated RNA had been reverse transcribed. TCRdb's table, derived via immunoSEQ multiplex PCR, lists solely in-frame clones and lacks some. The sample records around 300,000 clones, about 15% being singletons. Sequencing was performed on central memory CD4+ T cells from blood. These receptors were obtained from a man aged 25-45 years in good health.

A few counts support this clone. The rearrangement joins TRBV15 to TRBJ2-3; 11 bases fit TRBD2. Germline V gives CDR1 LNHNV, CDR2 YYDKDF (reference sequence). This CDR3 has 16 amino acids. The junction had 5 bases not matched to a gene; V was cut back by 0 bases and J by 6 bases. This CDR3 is CATSRDFLAGGDTQYF. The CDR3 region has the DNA TGTGCCACCAGCAGAGATTTTCTAGCGGGGGGCGATACGCAGTATTTT. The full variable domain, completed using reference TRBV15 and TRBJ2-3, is DAMVIQNPRYQVTQFGKPVTLSCSQTLNHNVMYWYQQKSSQAPKLLFHYYDKDFNNEADTPDNFQSRRPNTSFCFLDIRSPGLGDTAMYLCATSRDFLAGGDTQYFGPGTRLTVL.

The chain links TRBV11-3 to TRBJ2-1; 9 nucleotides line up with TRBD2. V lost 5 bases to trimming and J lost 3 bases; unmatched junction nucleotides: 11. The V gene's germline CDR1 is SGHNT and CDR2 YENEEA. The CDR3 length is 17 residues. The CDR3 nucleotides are TGTGCCAGCAGCACTAGATCTAGCGGGATTATCTACAATGAGCAGTTCTTC. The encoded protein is CASSTRSSGIIYNEQFF.

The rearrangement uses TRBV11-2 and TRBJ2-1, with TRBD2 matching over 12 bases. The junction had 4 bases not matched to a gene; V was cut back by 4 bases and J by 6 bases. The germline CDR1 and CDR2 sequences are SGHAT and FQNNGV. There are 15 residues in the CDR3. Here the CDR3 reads CASSWTSGVTNEQFF. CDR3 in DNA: TGTGCCAGCAGCTGGACTAGCGGGGTTACCAATGAGCAGTTCTTC.

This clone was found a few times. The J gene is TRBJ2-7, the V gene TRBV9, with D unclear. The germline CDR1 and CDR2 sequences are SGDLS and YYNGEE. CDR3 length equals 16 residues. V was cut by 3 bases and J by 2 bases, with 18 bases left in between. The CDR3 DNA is TGTGCCAGCAGCGGATTCTTTGGCACTGAGACCTACGAGCAGTACGTC. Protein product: CASSGFFGTETYEQYV.

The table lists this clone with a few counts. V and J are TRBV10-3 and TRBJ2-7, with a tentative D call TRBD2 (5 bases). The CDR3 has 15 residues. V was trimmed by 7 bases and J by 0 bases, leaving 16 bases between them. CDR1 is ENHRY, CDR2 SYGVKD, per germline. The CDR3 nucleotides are TGTGCCATCACCTCCGGGGTGGGGAACTCCTACGAGCAGTACTTC. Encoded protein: CAITSGVGNSYEQYF.

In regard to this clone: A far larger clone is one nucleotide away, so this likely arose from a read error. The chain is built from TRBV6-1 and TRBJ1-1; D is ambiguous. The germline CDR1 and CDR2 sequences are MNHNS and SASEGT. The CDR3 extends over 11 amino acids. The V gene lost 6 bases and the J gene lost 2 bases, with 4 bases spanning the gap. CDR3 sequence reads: CASRHNTEAFF. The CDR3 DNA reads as TGTGCCAGCAGACACAACACTGAAGCTTTCTTT.

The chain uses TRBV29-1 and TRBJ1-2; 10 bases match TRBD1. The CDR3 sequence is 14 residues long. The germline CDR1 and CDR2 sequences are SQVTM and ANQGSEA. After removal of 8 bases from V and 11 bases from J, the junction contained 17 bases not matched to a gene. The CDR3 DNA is TGCAGCTGTCGACAGGGGGCGACCTACCCATCATACACCTTC. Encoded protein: CSCRQGATYPSYTF.

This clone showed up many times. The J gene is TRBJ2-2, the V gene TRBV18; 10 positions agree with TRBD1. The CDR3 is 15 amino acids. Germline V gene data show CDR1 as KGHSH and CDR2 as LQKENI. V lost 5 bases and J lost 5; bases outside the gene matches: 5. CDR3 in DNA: TGTGCCAGCTCATCCGGGACAGGGGATACCGGGGAGCTGTTTTTT. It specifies CASSSGTGDTGELFF. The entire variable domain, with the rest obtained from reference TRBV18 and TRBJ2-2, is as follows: NAGVMQNPRHLVRRRGQEARLRCSPMKGHSHVYWYRQLPEEGLKFMVYLQKENIIDESGMPKERFSAEFPKEGPSILRIQQVVRGDSAAYFCASSSGTGDTGELFFGEGSRLTVL.

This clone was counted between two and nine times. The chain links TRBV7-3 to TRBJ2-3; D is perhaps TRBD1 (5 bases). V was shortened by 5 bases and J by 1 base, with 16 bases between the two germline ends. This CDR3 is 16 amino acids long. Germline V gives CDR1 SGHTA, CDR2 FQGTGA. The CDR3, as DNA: TGTGCCAGCAGCCGAACCAGGGATGCGGGCACAGATACGCAGTATTTT. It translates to CASSRTRDAGTDTQYF. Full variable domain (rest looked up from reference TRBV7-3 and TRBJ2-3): GAGVSQTPSNKVTEKGKYVELRCDPISGHTALYWYRQSLGQGPEFLIYFQGTGAADDSGLPNDRFFAVRPEGSVSTLKIQRTERGDSAVYLCASSRTRDAGTDTQYFGPGTRLTVL.

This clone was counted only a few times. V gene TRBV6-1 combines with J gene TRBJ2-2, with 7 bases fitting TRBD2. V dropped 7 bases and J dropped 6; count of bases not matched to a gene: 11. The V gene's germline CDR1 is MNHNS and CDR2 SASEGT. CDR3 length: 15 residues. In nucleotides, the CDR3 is TGTGCCAGCAAGAATACGGCGGGGAGGGCCGGGGAGCTGTTTTTT. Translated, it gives CASKNTAGRAGELFF.

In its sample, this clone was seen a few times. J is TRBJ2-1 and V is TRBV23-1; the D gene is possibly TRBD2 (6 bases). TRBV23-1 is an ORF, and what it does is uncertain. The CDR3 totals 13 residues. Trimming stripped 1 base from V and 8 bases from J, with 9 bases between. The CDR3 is CASSQLGGDEQFF. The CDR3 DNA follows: TGCGCCAGCAGTCAATTGGGCGGGGATGAGCAGTTCTTC.

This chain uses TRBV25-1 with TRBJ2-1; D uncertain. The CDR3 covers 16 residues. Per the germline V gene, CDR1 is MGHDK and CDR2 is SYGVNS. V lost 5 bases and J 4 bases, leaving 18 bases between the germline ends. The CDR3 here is CASSSRTPASYNEQFF. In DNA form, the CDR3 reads TGTGCCAGCAGTTCCCGGACGCCGGCCTCTTACAATGAGCAGTTCTTC.

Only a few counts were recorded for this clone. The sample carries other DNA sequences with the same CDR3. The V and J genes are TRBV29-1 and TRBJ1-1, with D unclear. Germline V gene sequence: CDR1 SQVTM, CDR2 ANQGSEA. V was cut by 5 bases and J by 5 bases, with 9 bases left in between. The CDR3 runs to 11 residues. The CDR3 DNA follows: TGCAGCGTTTCACAAGGGACTGAAGCTTTCTTT. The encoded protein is CSVSQGTEAFF.

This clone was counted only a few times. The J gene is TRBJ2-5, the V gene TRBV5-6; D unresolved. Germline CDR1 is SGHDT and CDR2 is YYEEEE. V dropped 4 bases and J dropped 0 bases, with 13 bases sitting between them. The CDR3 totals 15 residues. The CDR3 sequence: CASSSRLGYQETQYF. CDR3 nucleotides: TGTGCCAGCAGCAGTAGACTCGGCTACCAAGAGACCCAGTACTTC. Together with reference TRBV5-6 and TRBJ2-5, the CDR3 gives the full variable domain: DAGVTQSPTHLIKTRGQQVTLRCSPKSGHDTVSWYQQALGQGPQFIFQYYEEEERQRGNFPDRFSGHQFPNYSSELNVNALLLGDSALYLCASSSRLGYQETQYFGPGTRLLVL.